These T cell receptor beta chains were read from a single sample in a study of Graves' ophthalmopathy and Graves' hyperthyroidism. Each CDR3 protein gets one entry after TCRdb re-called the multiplex PCR reads with MiXCR. The data hold roughly 1.1 million distinct CDR3 sequences, with about 40% observed a single time. The specimen was peripheral blood or thyroid tissue (not recorded which). The receptors here all came from an adult man with Graves' hyperthyroidism. Both conserved end residues are part of each CDR3. Each record gives: D gene, J gene, V gene, clone size, CDR3 DNA, CDR3 protein. The D gene is left open where the match is weak. Some rows mark clone size as missing; the rest say once, few, many or name a class of expanded clone.

>-|TRBJ1-5|TRBV19|once
TGTGCCAGTAGTACGACTGGGGGTAGATTCAGCAATCAGCCCCAGCATTTT
CASSTTGGRFSNQPQHF
>-|TRBJ1-3|TRBV10-3|many
TGTGCCATCAGTGAGATCTCTGGAAACACCATATATTTT
CAISEISGNTIYF
>-|TRBJ2-5|TRBV29-1|-
TGCAGCGTAAGTGAGCGGTTAGAGACCCAGTACTTC
CSVSERLETQYF
>-|TRBJ2-5|TRBV12-3/TRBV12-4|many
TGTGCCAGCAGCGATGGGACAAAACAAGAGACCCAGTACTTC
CASSDGTKQETQYF
>-|TRBJ2-2|TRBV7-9|many
TGTGCCACCTCCAGACAGAACGGGGAGCTGTTTTTT
CATSRQNGELFF
>-|TRBJ2-7|TRBV11-2|few
TGTGCCAGCAGCTTTATGGGAGTTGGCGAGCAGTACTTC
CASSFMGVGEQYF
>-|TRBJ1-3|TRBV12-3/TRBV12-4|few
TGTGCCAGCCAAAAAACAGGGCTTACTGGAAACACCATATATTTT
CASQKTGLTGNTIYF
>-|TRBJ1-1|TRBV7-2|few
TGCGCCAGCAGCCAAGATTTCACAGGGACTAACACTGAAGCTTTCTTT
CASSQDFTGTNTEAFF
>-|TRBJ2-7|TRBV14|many
TGTGCCAGCAGCCAAGGCAACAACGAGCAGTACTTC
CASSQGNNEQYF
>-|TRBJ2-5|TRBV19|many
TGTGCCAGCAGTCGTTTCGGGGAGACCCAGTACTTC
CASSRFGETQYF
>TRBD2|TRBJ2-5|TRBV12-3/TRBV12-4|-
TGTGCCAGCAGTTTGGGGCGGGGGGGCCTCTTGGAGACCCAGTACTTC
CASSLGRGGLLETQYF
>TRBD1|TRBJ1-4|TRBV6-5|once
TGTGCCAGCAGTAGAGGACAGGGCAAAAATGAAAAACTGTTTTTT
CASSRGQGKNEKLFF
>TRBD1|TRBJ2-2|TRBV19|-
TGTGCCAGTAACCGGGACAGCGACACCGGGGAGCTGTTTTTT
CASNRDSDTGELFF
>TRBD1|TRBJ1-1|TRBV19|-
TGTGCCAGTAAAAACCGGGACAGGGTAACTGAAGCTTTCTTT
CASKNRDRVTEAFF
>-|TRBJ2-2|TRBV7-9|many
TGTGCCAGCAGCTTATTGAAGACAGGGAACACCGGGGAGCTGTTTTTT
CASSLLKTGNTGELFF
>-|TRBJ2-2|TRBV28|-
TGTGCCAGCAGTGAATTAAAGGGGGTAGGAACCGGGGAGCTGTTTTTT
CASSELKGVGTGELFF
>-|TRBJ1-1|TRBV5-1|few
TGCGCCAGCAGCTTCTTCATGGGGGTGAACACTGAAGCTTTCTTT
CASSFFMGVNTEAFF
>-|TRBJ1-1|TRBV10-3|-
TGTGCCATCAGAATCCACGGATTGAACACTGAAGCTTTCTTT
CAIRIHGLNTEAFF
>-|TRBJ1-1|TRBV4-1|-
TGCGCCAGCAGCCAAGTGTACAGTCTGAGAGCTTTCTTT
CASSQVYSLRAFF
>TRBD1|TRBJ1-1|TRBV19|many
TGTGCCAGTAGTATAGTTGACAGGGGACATTCTGAAGCTTTCTTT
CASSIVDRGHSEAFF